Below are 23 T cell receptor beta chains sequenced from a single sample in a study of CXCR3-negative and CXCR3-positive naive CD8 T cells. Libraries of TRB cDNA were made by 5' RACE and carried UMIs. After re-calling the 5' RACE reads, TCRdb lists one entry per CDR3 protein, DNA absent. This sample's table reports tens of thousands of distinct CDR3 sequences. Sequenced material: naive CXCR3- CD8+ T cells from blood. Subset defined: CD45RO-CCR7+CD27+CD95- naive CD8+ T cells lacking CXCR3 (TNR3-). The receptors shown here come from a human donor in good health. Some clones in this sample may be carry-over from other donors' samples.

CDR3 amino acids: CASSPLAGEGGEQFF. The genes are TRBV6-5 and TRBJ2-1; TCRdb designates TRBD2, a call that cannot be tested without DNA. This CDR3 has 15 residues. The germline V gene has CDR1 MNHEY and CDR2 SVGAGI.

V and J are TRBV10-3 and TRBJ1-2. Germline-derived CDR1 and CDR2 are ENHRY and SYGVKD. The CDR3 extends over 12 amino acids. CDR3 amino acids: CASSEINYGYTF.

The V and J genes are TRBV27 and TRBJ2-4; the TCRdb call, TRBD1, lacks DNA for checking. Germline V gene data show CDR1 as MNHEY and CDR2 as SMNVEV (reference sequence). The CDR3 consists of 13 residues. The CDR3 here is CASSSGQGYLQYF.

By frequency, this clonotype registers large (0.1 to 1%). The rearrangement links TRBV20-1 to TRBJ1-1. Germline CDR1 and CDR2: DFQATT and SNEGSKA (reference sequence). This CDR3 comprises 12 residues. This chain's CDR3 is CSAPSGVTEAFF.

The chain uses TRBV12-3 or TRBV12-4 and TRBJ2-1; TCRdb calls TRBD1, which cannot be checked without DNA. The CDR3 runs 18 residues. The CDR3 protein is CASSLGVSLRGSYNEQFF.

The V call is TRBV6-5, the J call TRBJ2-7; there is no DNA to check the TCRdb D call of TRBD1. The CDR3 has 14 amino acids. Germline V lookup: CDR1 MNHEY, CDR2 SVGAGI. The CDR3 sequence is CASSLGQGGYEQYF.

The gene calls are TRBV7-9 and TRBJ1-2; TCRdb's D gene call, TRBD1, goes unchecked for lack of DNA. This CDR3 has 21 residues. CDR1 and CDR2 from the germline V gene are SEHNR and FQNEAQ (reference sequence). CDR3 loop: CASSLGDSPDRDPVRSNGYTF.

The J gene is TRBJ2-7, the V gene TRBV6-2 or TRBV6-3; TCRdb returns TRBD2, unconfirmable since there is no DNA. This CDR3 spans 17 amino acids. The germline CDR1 and CDR2 sequences are MNHEY and SVGEGT. The CDR3 protein is CASSYLSRLAGAYEQYF.

V is TRBV12-3 or TRBV12-4 and J is TRBJ2-1; TCRdb lists TRBD2, though no DNA is available to test this call. There are 11 residues in the CDR3. The CDR3 loop is CATGSYNEQFF.

The chain is built from TRBV15 and TRBJ2-1; TCRdb designates TRBD1, a call that cannot be tested without DNA. This CDR3 has 12 amino acids. Germline values: CDR1 LNHNV, CDR2 YYDKDF (reference sequence). This CDR3 is CATSSTGNEQFF.

The rearrangement joins TRBV10-1 to TRBJ1-4; TCRdb's assignment of TRBD1 cannot be checked, as there is no DNA. The germline V gene has CDR1 WNHNN and CDR2 SYGVQD (reference sequence). This CDR3 has 15 residues. CDR3 loop: CASTEGGRSGEKLFF.

The chain employs TRBV4-1 and TRBJ2-7; TCRdb gives TRBD1 as the D gene, but with no DNA this cannot be confirmed. In germline, CDR1 is MGHRA, CDR2 YSYEKL. The CDR3 spans 14 residues. This CDR3 reads CASSAPGQGYEQYF.

The chain employs TRBV4-1 and TRBJ2-7; TCRdb proposes TRBD1, but this gene call is untestable without DNA. The CDR3 length is 15 residues. Germline V lookup: CDR1 MGHRA, CDR2 YSYEKL. The CDR3 spells CASSHAARGLAEQYF.

J is TRBJ2-7 and V is TRBV10-3; TCRdb calls TRBD1, which cannot be checked without DNA. The germline V gene has CDR1 ENHRY and CDR2 SYGVKD. This CDR3 comprises 16 residues. The CDR3 sequence: CAISEEGQGASYEQYF.

V and J are TRBV12-3 or TRBV12-4 and TRBJ2-7; TCRdb reports TRBD2, a call that lacks DNA to check it against. This CDR3 has 13 amino acids. CDR3: CASSTGTSDEQYF.

This chain links TRBV6-2 or TRBV6-3 with TRBJ2-7; TCRdb returns TRBD1, unconfirmable since there is no DNA. Germline V lookup: CDR1 MNHEY, CDR2 SVGEGT. This CDR3 is 14 amino acids long. This chain's CDR3 is CASSYAGGFYEQYF.

The chain combines TRBV6-2 or TRBV6-3 with TRBJ1-1. The CDR3 consists of 15 residues. The germline V gene encodes CDR1 MNHEY and CDR2 SVGEGT. This CDR3 reads CASSFTSMPNTEAFF.

The chain couples TRBV7-3 to TRBJ2-1; the TCRdb call, TRBD1, lacks DNA for checking. Looked up from germline, CDR1 is SGHTA and CDR2 is FQGTGA. The length of the CDR3 is 11 residues. The CDR3: CASSPGGEQFF.

The V and J genes are TRBV23-1 and TRBJ2-5. TRBV23-1 is reported as an ORF; its role is uncertain. This CDR3 comprises 13 residues. The CDR3: CASSQSAGETQYF.

The chain recombines TRBV13 with TRBJ1-1; TCRdb picks TRBD1, but there is no DNA to check that call. The CDR3 has 13 residues. Per the germline V gene, CDR1 is PRHDT and CDR2 is FYEKMQ (reference sequence). This CDR3 is CASSLRRGTEAFF. The variable domain in full, completed from reference TRBV13 and TRBJ1-1, reads AAGVIQSPRHLIKEKRETATLKCYPIPRHDTVYWYQQGPGQDPQFLISFYEKMQSDKGSIPDRFSAQQFSDYHSELNMSSLELGDSALYFCASSLRRGTEAFFGQGTRLTVV.

J is TRBJ2-7 and V is TRBV20-1; TCRdb indicates TRBD1, and absent DNA this call remains unverified. This CDR3 is built from 15 residues. The germline gives CDR1 DFQATT, CDR2 SNEGSKA (reference sequence). CDR3 protein: CSARDLGQLPYEQYF.

The chain uses TRBV29-1 and TRBJ2-7; TCRdb's D call, TRBD2, is unchecked because there is no DNA. The germline CDR1 and CDR2 sequences are SQVTM and ANQGSEA. CDR3 size: 12 residues. The CDR3 loop reads CSVLAGDYEQYF.

The chain links TRBV20-1 to TRBJ1-5. Germline CDR1 is DFQATT and CDR2 is SNEGSKA (reference sequence). CDR3 size: 14 residues. The CDR3 region is CSAQARGVNQPQHF.